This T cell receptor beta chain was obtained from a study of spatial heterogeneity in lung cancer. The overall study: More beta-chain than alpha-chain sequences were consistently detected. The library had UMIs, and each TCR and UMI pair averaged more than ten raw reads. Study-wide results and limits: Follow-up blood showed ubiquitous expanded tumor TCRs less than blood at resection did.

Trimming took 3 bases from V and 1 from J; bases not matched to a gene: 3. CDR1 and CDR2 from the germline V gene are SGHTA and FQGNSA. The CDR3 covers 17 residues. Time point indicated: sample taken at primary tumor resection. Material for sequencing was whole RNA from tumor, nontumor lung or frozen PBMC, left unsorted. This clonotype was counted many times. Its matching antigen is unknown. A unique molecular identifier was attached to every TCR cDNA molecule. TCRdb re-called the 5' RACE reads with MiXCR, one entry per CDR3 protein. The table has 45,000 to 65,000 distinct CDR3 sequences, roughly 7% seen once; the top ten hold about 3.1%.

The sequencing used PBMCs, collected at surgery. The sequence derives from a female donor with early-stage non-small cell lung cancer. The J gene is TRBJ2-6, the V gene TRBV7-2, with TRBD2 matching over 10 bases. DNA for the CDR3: TGTGCCAGCAGCTTGACTAGCGGGTCTTCTGGGGCCAACGTCCTGACTTTC. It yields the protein CASSLTSGSSGANVLTF.